The rows below give T cell receptor beta chains drawn from one sample of a study of blood T cell repertoires in COVID-19. The repertoire was sequenced with immunoSEQ multiplex PCR; TCRdb's copy has only in-frame clones and lacks some. The data contain 110,000 to 150,000 clones, 80% to 90% of them singletons. Sequencing was carried out using peripheral blood. These receptors were obtained from a woman of 80 years or more with acute or convalescent COVID-19. The CDR3 runs from the conserved cysteine through the conserved F or W. Fields, in order: V gene, J gene, clone size, D gene, CDR3 protein, CDR3 DNA. A D gene is named only where the DNA matches it firmly. A row's size may be missing; if present it is once, few, many or a size class.

TRBV7-2	TRBJ1-1	few	-	CASSLGLLANTEAFF	TGTGCCAGCAGCTTAGGATTGTTGGCGAACACTGAAGCTTTCTTT
TRBV5-1	TRBJ1-1	-	-	CASRTEAGTEAFF	TGCGCCAGCAGAACGGAAGCGGGCACTGAAGCTTTCTTT
TRBV5-4	TRBJ2-7	-	-	CASSLDTGNEQYF	TGTGCCAGCAGCTTGGATACAGGTAACGAGCAGTACTTC
TRBV5-1	TRBJ2-2	-	TRBD2	CASSTGPAGGSTGELFF	TGCGCCAGCAGTACGGGTCCAGCGGGGGGGTCCACCGGGGAGCTGTTTTTT
TRBV12-3/TRBV12-4	TRBJ2-5	-	-	CASSLGQQETQYF	TGTGCCAGCAGCCTAGGACAGCAAGAGACCCAGTACTTC
TRBV18	TRBJ2-5	-	TRBD1	CASSPGTVQGTQYF	TGTGCCAGCTCACCGGGGACAGTTCAGGGGACCCAGTACTTC
TRBV20-1	TRBJ1-2	-	-	CSARRQNAYTF	TGCAGTGCTAGACGACAGAATGCCTACACCTTC
TRBV5-1	TRBJ2-2	-	TRBD1	CASRSGTETTGELFF	TGCGCCAGCAGGTCCGGGACAGAGACAACCGGGGAGCTGTTTTTT
TRBV24-1	TRBJ2-5	-	-	CATSDGLETQYF	TGTGCCACCAGTGACGGGTTGGAGACCCAGTACTTC
TRBV7-2	TRBJ1-5	once	TRBD1	CASSSDRGNQPQHF	TGTGCCAGCAGCTCCGACAGGGGAAATCAGCCCCAGCATTTT
TRBV6-5	TRBJ1-1	few	-	CASSYSRNTEAFF	TGTGCCAGCAGTTACTCGAGGAACACTGAAGCTTTCTTT
TRBV15	TRBJ1-4	-	-	CATSTIRVTNEKLFF	TGTGCCACCAGCACGATCAGGGTAACTAATGAAAAACTGTTTTTT
TRBV2	TRBJ1-2	few	-	CASSERGFYGYTF	TGTGCCAGCAGTGAACGGGGGTTCTATGGCTACACCTTC
TRBV4-1	TRBJ1-4	-	TRBD1	CASSPGQGYEKLFF	TGCGCCAGCAGCCCCGGACAGGGTTATGAAAAACTGTTTTTT
TRBV6-5	TRBJ1-1	-	TRBD1	CASSFITRQGGGEAFF	TGTGCCAGCAGTTTCATTACGCGACAGGGGGGAGGTGAAGCTTTCTTT
TRBV18	TRBJ1-3	-	TRBD1	CASSPPGQGRSGNTIYF	TGTGCCAGCTCACCACCAGGACAGGGGAGGTCTGGAAACACCATATATTTT
TRBV6-5	TRBJ2-2	-	TRBD1	CATLDRGRGELFF	TGTGCCACCTTGGACAGGGGGCGAGGGGAGCTGTTTTTT
TRBV12-3/TRBV12-4	TRBJ1-1	-	TRBD1	CASSSWGTGEAFF	TGTGCCAGCAGTTCATGGGGGACAGGGGAAGCTTTCTTT
TRBV19	TRBJ1-2	once	-	CASSTTDLFTLGYTF	TGTGCCAGTAGTACCACAGATCTCTTTACGCTGGGCTACACCTTC
TRBV5-1	TRBJ1-3	once	-	CASSLAFGLGNTIYF	TGCGCCAGCAGCTTGGCTTTTGGGCTTGGAAACACCATATATTTT
TRBV19	TRBJ1-2	-	TRBD1	CASNSGQGSPYGYTF	TGTGCCAGTAACTCGGGACAGGGATCCCCCTATGGCTACACCTTC
TRBV19	TRBJ1-2	-	TRBD1	CASIRDRVYGYTF	TGTGCCAGTATCCGGGACAGGGTCTATGGCTACACCTTC
TRBV2	TRBJ1-2	few	TRBD1	CASGLTGGLVYGYTF	TGTGCCAGCGGATTAACAGGGGGCTTGGTCTATGGCTACACCTTC
TRBV5-1	TRBJ1-5	once	-	CASSLFSGSNQPQHF	TGCGCCAGCAGCTTATTTTCGGGTTCCAATCAGCCCCAGCATTTT
TRBV12-3/TRBV12-4	TRBJ1-5	-	-	CASSLGPNQPQHF	TGTGCCAGCAGTTTGGGGCCGAATCAGCCCCAGCATTTT